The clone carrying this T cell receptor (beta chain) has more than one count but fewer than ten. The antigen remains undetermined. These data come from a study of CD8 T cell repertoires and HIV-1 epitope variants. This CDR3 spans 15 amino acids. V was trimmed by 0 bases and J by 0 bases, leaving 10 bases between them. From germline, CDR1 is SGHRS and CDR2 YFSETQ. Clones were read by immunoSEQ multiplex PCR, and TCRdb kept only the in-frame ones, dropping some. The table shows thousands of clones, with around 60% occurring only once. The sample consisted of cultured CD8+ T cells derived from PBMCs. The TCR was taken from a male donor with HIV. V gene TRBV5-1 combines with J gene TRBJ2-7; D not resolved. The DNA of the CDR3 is TGCGCCAGCAGCTTGGAGGTCGTTTCCTCCTACGAGCAGTACTTC. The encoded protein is CASSLEVVSSYEQYF. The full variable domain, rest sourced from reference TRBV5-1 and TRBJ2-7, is KAGVTQTPRYLIKTRGQQVTLSCSPISGHRSVSWYQQTPGQGLQFLFEYFSETQRNKGNFPGRFSGRQFSNSRSEMNVSTLELGDSALYLCASSLEVVSSYEQYFGPGTRLTVT.